The present T cell receptor beta chain was sequenced within a study of radiation and T cells in renal cell carcinoma. Study-level findings and limits: From baseline, blood top tumor clonotypes peaked at 2 weeks post-radiation.

Concerning this clone: No antigen is known for it.

Some clones are missing from TCRdb's copy, which holds only in-frame ones; the method was immunoSEQ multiplex PCR. The repertoire holds under 200,000 clones, with around 89% as singletons. The time point was: blood 4 weeks post-SBRT, at nephrectomy. Treatment described: 15 Gy SBRT to primary tumor, nephrectomy 4 weeks later. Nephrectomy followed 15 Gy stereotactic body radiation by 4 weeks. Germline values: CDR1 MNHEY, CDR2 SVGAGI. The CDR3 runs to 15 residues. The ends were cut back, 4 bases at V and 9 bases at J, with 21 bases in the middle. This specimen was blood, taken from a patient whose treatment included radiotherapy and nephrectomy. The chain combines TRBV6-5 with TRBJ2-5; either TRBD1 or TRBD2 may supply D (5 bases each). This clonotype originated in a woman between 50 and 59 years old with renal cell carcinoma. The CDR3 DNA reads as TGTGCCAGCAGTTCACGGACCGGGATAGAGGGGTCCCAGTACTTC. Amino acid sequence: CASSSRTGIEGSQYF.